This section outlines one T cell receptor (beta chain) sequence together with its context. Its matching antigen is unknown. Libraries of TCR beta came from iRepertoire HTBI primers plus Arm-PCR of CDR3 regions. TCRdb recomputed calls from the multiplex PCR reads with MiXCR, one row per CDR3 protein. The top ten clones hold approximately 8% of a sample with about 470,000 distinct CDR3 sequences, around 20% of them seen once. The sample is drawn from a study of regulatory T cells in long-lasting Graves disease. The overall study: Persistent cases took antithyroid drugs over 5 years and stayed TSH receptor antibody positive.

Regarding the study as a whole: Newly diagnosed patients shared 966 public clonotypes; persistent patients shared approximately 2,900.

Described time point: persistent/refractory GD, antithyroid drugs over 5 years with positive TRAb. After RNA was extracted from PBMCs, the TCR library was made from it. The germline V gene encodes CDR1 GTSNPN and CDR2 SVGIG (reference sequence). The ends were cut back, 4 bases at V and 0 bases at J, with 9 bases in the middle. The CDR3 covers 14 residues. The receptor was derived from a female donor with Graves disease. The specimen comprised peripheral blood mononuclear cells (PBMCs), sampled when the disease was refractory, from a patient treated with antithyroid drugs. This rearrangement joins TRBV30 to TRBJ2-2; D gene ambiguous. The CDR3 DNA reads TGTGCCTGGACCGGGCAGACGAACACCGGGGAGCTGTTTTTT. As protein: CAWTGQTNTGELFF.